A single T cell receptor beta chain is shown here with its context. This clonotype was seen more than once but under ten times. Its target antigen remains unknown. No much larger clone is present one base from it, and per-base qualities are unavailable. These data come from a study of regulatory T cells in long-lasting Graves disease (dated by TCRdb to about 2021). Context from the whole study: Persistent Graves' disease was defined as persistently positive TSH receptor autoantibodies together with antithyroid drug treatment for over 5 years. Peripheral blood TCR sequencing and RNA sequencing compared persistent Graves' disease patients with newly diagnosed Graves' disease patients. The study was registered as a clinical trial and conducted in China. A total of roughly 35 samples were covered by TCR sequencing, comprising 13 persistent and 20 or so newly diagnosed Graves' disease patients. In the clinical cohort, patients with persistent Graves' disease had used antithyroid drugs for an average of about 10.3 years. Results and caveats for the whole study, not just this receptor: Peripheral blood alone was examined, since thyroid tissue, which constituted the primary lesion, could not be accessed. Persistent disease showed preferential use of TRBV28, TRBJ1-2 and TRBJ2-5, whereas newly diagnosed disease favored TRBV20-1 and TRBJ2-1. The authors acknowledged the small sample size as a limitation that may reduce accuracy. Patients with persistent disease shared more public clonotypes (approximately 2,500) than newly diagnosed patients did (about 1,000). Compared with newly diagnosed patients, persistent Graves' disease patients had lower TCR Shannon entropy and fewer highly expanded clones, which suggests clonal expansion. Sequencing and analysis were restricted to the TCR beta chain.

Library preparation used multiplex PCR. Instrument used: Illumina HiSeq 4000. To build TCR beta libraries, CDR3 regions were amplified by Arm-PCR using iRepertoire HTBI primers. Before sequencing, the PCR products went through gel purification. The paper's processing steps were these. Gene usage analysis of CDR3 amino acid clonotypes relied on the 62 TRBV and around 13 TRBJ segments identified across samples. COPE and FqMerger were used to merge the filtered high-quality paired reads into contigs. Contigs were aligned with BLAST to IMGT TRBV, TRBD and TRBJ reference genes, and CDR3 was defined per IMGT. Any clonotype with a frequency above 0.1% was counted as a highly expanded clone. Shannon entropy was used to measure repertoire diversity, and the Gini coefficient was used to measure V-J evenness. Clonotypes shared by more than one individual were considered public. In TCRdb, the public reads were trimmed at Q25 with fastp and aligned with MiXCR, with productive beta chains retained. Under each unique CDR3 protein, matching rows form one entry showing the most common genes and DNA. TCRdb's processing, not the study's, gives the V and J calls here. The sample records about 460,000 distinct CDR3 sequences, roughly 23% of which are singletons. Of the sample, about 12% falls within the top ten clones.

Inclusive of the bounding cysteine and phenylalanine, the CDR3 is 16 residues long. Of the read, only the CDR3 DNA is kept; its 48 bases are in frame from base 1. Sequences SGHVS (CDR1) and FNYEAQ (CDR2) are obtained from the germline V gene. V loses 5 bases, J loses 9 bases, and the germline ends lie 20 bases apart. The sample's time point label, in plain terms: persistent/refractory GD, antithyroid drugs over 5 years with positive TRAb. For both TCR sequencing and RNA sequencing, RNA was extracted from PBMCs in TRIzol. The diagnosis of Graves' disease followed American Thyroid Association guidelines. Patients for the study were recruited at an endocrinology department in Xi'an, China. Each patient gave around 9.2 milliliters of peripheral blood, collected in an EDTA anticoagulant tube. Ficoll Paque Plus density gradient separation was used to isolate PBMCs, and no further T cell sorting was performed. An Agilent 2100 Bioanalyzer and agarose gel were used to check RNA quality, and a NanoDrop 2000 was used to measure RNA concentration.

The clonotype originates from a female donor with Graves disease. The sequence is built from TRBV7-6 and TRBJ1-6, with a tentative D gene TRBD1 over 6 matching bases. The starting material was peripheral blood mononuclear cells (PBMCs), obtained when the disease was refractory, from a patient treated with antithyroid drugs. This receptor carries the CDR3 CASSRNEQGVGSPLHF. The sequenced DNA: TGTGCCAGCAGCCGTAATGAACAGGGAGTTGGTTCACCCCTCCACTTT.